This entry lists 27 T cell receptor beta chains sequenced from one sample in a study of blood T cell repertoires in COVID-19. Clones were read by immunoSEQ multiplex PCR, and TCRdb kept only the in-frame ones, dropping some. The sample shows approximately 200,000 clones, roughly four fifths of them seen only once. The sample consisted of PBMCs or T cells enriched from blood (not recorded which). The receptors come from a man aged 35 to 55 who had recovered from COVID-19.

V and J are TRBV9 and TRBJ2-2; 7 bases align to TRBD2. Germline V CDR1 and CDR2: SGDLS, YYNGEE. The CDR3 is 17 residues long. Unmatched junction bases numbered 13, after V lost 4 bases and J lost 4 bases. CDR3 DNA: TGTGCCAGCAGCCCAAACTCTGCGGGAGCTGGCACCGGGGAGCTGTTTTTT. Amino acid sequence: CASSPNSAGAGTGELFF.

The CDR3 region has the DNA TGTGCCAGCAGCTTAACCGGAGCGGGAGGCCGATCCTACAATGAGCAGTTCTTC. Protein product: CASSLTGAGGRSYNEQFF. The chain combines TRBV7-9 with TRBJ2-1; 9 nucleotides agree with TRBD2. After removal of 2 bases from V and 1 base from J, the junction contained 9 bases not matched to a gene. CDR1 is SEHNR and CDR2 is FQNEAQ in the germline V gene (reference sequence). The CDR3 loop spans 18 amino acids.

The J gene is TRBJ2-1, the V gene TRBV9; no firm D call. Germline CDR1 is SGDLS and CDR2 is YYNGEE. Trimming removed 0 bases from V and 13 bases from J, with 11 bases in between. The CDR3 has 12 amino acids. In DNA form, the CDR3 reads TGTGCCAGCAGCGTAGACTTGATAACTCAGTTCTTC. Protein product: CASSVDLITQFF. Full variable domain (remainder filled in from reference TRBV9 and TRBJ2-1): DSGVTQTPKHLITATGQRVTLRCSPRSGDLSVYWYQQSLDQGLQFLIQYYNGEERAKGNILERFSAQQFPDLHSELNLSSLELGDSALYFCASSVDLITQFFGPGTRLTVL.

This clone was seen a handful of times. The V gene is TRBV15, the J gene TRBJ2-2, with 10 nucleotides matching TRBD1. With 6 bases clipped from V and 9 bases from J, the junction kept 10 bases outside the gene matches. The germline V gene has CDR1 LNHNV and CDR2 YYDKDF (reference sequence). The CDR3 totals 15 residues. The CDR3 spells CATSRRDRGYRELFF. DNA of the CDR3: TGTGCCACCAGTCGGCGGGACAGGGGATATAGGGAGCTGTTTTTT.

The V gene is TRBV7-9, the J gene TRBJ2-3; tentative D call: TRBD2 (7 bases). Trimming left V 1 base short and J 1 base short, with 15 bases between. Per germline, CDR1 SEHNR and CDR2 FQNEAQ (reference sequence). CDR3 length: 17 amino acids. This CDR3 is CASSLGGGRHRTDTQYF. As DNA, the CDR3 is TGTGCCAGCAGCTTAGGGGGGGGGCGGCATCGCACAGATACGCAGTATTTT.

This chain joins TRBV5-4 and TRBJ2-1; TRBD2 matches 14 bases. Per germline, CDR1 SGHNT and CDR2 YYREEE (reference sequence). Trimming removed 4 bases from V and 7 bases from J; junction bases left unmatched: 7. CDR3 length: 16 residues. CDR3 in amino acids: CASSPGTSGSTNEQFF. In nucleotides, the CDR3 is TGTGCCAGCAGCCCAGGGACTAGCGGGAGTACGAATGAGCAGTTCTTC.

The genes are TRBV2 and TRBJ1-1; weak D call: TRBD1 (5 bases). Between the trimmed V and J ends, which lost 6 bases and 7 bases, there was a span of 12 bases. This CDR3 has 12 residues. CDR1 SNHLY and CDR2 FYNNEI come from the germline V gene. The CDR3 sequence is CASRPETDEAFF. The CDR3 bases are TGTGCCAGCAGACCTGAGACAGATGAAGCTTTCTTT.

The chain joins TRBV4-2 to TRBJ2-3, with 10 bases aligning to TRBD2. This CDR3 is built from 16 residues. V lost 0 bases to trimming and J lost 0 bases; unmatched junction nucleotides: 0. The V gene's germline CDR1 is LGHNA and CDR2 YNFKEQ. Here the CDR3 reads CASSQETSGSTDTQYF. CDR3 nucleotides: TGTGCCAGCAGCCAAGAGACTAGCGGGAGCACAGATACGCAGTATTTT.

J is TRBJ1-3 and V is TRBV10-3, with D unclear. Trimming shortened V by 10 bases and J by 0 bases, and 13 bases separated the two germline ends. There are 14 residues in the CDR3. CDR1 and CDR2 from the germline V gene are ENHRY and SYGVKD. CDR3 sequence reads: CATADLASGNTIYF. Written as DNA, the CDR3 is TGTGCCACCGCGGACTTAGCCTCTGGAAACACCATATATTTT.

In DNA, the CDR3 is TGTGCCAGCTCACTTTCGACAGGGGGCAATCAGCCCCAGCATTTT. It encodes CASSLSTGGNQPQHF. V usage is TRBV18 and J usage is TRBJ1-5; 8 bases line up with TRBD1. V was pared by 4 bases and J by 2 bases, with 4 bases of the junction left unmatched. Germline V gene data show CDR1 as KGHSH and CDR2 as LQKENI. The CDR3 totals 15 residues.

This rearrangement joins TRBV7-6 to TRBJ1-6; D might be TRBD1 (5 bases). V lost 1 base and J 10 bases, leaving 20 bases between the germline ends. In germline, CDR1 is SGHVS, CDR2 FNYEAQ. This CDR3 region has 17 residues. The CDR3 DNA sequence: TGTGCCAGCAGCTTAGAAGGATGGGGGGAAGGTCGGTCACCCCTCCACTTT. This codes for CASSLEGWGEGRSPLHF.

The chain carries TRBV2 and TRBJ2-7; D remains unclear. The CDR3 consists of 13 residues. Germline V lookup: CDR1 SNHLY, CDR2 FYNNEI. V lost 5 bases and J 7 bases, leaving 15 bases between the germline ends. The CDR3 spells CASSSRLLREQYV. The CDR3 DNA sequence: TGTGCCAGCAGTTCCCGGCTTTTGAGGGAGCAGTACGTC.

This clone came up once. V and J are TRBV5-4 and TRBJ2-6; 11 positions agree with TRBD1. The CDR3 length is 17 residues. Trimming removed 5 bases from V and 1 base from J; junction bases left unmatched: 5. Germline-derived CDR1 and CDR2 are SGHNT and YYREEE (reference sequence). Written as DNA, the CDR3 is TGTGCCAGCAGGGGCGGACAGGGGGCTTCTGGGGCCAACGTCCTGACTTTC. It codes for CASRGGQGASGANVLTF.

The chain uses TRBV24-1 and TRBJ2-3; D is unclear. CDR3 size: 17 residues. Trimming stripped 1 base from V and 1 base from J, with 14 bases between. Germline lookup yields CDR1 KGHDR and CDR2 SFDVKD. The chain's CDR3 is CATSDLRVIRGTDTQYF. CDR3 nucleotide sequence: TGTGCCACCAGTGATTTACGGGTTATACGGGGCACAGATACGCAGTATTTT.

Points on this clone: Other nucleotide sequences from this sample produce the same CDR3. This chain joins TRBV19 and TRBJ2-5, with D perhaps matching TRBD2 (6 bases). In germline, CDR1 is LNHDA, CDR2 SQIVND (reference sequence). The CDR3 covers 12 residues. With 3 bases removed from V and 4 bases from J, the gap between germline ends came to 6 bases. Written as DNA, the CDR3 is TGTGCCAGTAGTATCGGGGGAGAGACCCAGTACTTC. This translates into CASSIGGETQYF.

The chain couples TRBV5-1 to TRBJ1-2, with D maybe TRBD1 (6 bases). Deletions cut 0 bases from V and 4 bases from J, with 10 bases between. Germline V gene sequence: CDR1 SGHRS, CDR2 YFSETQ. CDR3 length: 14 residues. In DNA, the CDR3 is TGCGCCAGCAGCTTGGAGCCAGGGGTCTATGGCTACACCTTC. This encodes CASSLEPGVYGYTF.

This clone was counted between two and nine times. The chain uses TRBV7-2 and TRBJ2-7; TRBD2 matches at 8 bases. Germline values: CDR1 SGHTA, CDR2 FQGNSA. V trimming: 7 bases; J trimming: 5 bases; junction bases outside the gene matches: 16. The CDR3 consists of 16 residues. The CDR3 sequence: CASTYYSGRAPDEQYF. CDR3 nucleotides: TGTGCCAGCACCTACTACAGCGGGAGAGCACCCGACGAGCAGTACTTC.

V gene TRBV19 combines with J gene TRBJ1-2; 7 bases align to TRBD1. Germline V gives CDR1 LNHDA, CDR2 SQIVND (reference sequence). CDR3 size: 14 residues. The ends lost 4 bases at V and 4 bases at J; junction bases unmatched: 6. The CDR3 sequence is CASSTDRAAYGYTF. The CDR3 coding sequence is TGTGCCAGTAGTACCGACAGGGCGGCCTATGGCTACACCTTC.

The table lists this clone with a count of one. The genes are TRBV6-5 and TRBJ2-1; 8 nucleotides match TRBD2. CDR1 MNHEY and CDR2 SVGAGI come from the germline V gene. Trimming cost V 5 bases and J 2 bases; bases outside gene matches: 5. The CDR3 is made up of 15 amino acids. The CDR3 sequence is CASSLSGTAYNEQFF. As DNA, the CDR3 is TGTGCCAGCAGTCTTAGCGGGACGGCCTACAATGAGCAGTTCTTC.

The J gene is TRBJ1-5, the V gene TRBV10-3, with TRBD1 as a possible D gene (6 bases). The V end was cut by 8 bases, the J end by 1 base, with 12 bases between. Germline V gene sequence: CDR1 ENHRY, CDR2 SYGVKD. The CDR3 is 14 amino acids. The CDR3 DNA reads TGTGCCATCTCTCCAGGGGAAAGCAATCAGCCCCAGCATTTT. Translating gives CAISPGESNQPQHF.

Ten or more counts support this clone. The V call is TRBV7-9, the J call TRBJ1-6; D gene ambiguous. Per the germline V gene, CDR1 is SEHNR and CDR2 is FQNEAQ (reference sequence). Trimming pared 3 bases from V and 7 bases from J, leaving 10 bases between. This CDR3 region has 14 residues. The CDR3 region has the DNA TGTGCCAGCAGCTTTACGGACTTAAATTCACCCCTCCACTTT. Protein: CASSFTDLNSPLHF.

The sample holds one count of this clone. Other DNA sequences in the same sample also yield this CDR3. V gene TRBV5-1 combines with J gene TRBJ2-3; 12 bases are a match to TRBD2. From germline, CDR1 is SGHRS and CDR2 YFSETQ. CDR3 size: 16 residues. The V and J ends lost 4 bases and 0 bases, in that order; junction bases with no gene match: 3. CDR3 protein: CASSLGTSGSTDTQYF. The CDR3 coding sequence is TGCGCCAGCAGCCTTGGGACTAGCGGGAGCACAGATACGCAGTATTTT. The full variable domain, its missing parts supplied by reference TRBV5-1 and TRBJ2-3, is KAGVTQTPRYLIKTRGQQVTLSCSPISGHRSVSWYQQTPGQGLQFLFEYFSETQRNKGNFPGRFSGRQFSNSRSEMNVSTLELGDSALYLCASSLGTSGSTDTQYFGPGTRLTVL.

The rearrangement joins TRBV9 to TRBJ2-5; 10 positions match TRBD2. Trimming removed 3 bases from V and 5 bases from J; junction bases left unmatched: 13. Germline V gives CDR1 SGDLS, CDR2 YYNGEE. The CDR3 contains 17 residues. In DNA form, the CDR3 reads TGTGCCAGCAGCGCCGGGACTAGCGCCGGAGGAGGGGAGACCCAGTACTTC. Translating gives CASSAGTSAGGGETQYF.

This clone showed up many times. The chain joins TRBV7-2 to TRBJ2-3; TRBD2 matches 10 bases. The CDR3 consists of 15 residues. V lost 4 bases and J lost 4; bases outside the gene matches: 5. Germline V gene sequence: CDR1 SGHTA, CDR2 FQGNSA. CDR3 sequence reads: CASSSSGSRADTQYF. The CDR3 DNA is TGTGCCAGCAGCTCTAGCGGGAGTCGCGCAGATACGCAGTATTTT.

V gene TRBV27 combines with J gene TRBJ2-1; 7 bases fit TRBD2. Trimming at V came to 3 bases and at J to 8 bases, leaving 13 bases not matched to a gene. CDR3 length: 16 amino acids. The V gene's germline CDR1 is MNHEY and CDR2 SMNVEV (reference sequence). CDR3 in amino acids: CASSFTSGKGGDEQFF. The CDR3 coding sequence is TGTGCCAGCAGTTTTACGAGCGGGAAGGGAGGGGATGAGCAGTTCTTC.

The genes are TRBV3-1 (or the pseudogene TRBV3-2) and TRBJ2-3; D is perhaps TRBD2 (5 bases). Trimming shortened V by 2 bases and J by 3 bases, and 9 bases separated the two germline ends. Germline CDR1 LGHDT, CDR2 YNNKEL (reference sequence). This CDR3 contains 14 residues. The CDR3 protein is CASSQLPGTDTQYF. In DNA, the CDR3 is TGTGCCAGCAGCCAACTCCCGGGGACAGATACGCAGTATTTT.

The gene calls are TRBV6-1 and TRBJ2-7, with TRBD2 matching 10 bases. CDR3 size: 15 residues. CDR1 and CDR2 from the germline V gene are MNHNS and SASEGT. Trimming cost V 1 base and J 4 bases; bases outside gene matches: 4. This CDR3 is CASSEGLAGVYEQYF. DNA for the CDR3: TGTGCCAGCAGTGAAGGCCTAGCGGGAGTTTACGAGCAGTACTTC.